This T cell receptor (beta chain) stems from a study of blood T cells in healthy people across ages. This CDR3 has 16 amino acids. Trimming removed 3 bases at V and 5 bases at J, with 17 bases between. Germline V CDR1 and CDR2: DFQATT, SNEGSKA (reference sequence). As for this clonotype: Its antigen is undetermined.

Findings of the study overall: TCR beta diversity, measured per million T cells, fell in a roughly linear way with age.

A second roughly 6 to 12 cycle PCR used barcoded and J-beta primers. TCRdb analysed the 5' RACE reads with MiXCR anew, one entry per CDR3 protein. This sample yields hundreds of thousands of distinct CDR3 sequences, of which over 45% are seen a single time; roughly 31% belongs to the top ten. Every sample had a minimum of 6 million PBMCs isolated. Sequencing was performed on blood. This receptor was identified in a woman aged 60-75 years in good health. The chain is built from TRBV20-1 and TRBJ1-6; tentative D call: TRBD1 (5 bases). The CDR3, as DNA: TGCAGTGCTAGGGATCAAGGCAGGGCAAATAATTCACCCCTCCACTTT. Protein sequence: CSARDQGRANNSPLHF.